These 2 T cell receptor beta chains share one sample of origin, sequenced in a study of shared clonotypes between healthy human individuals. Assay used: immunoSEQ multiplex PCR; TCRdb lists only in-frame clones, some missing. The data contain 1,500,000 or so clones, approximately 98.5% of them singletons. Sequenced sample: naive CD4+ T cells sorted from blood. Subset noted: CD45RA+ positively selected. These receptor sequences come from a man in his thirties or forties in good health.

The V call is TRBV15, the J call TRBJ2-1; D is possibly TRBD1 or TRBD2 (6 bases each). The CDR3 sequence is 15 residues long. Trimming shortened V by 0 bases and J by 9 bases, and 15 bases separated the two germline ends. Germline assignment: CDR1 LNHNV and CDR2 YYDKDF (reference sequence). This CDR3 is CATSRDYRGGSEQFF. Here the CDR3 DNA reads TGTGCCACCAGCAGAGATTACCGAGGGGGGTCTGAGCAGTTCTTC.

This clone was detected once. This chain's CDR3 is CASSPPRPQGSTEAFF. The CDR3 DNA sequence: TGTGCCAGCTCACCACCACGTCCACAGGGGTCCACTGAAGCTTTCTTT. The V and J genes are TRBV18 and TRBJ1-1, with 7 bases matching TRBD1. J lost 4 bases, V lost 0 bases, and 8 bases had no gene match. The CDR3 totals 16 residues. Germline V CDR1 and CDR2: KGHSH, LQKENI.